The text below deals with one TCR beta chain. Its antigen is still unknown. This entry belongs to a study of T cell responses to AZD1222 COVID-19 vaccine. Points from the study as a whole: With two AZD1222 doses given, Spike-specific TCR breadth and depth both rose. Mapped onto spike, vaccine-associated CD4 TCRs spanned it and were dominant at 160-218 and 743-854.

Only in-frame clones appear in the TCRdb table, and some are missing; sequencing was by immunoSEQ multiplex PCR. The sample has roughly 200,000 clones, around 94% seen once. The germline V gene has CDR1 SGHVS and CDR2 FNYEAQ. The CDR3 sequence is 15 residues long. The V end lost 2 bases, the J end lost 1 base, and 8 bases lay between the germline ends. The sample here was peripheral blood, taken 28 days after the second dose of the MenACWY control vaccine. This chain links TRBV7-6 with TRBJ2-2; a possible D gene is TRBD2 (5 bases). The receptor was isolated from an adult who received the MenACWY meningococcal vaccine as a control. The CDR3 nucleotides are TGTGCCAGCAGCTTAACCGGGGAGAACACCGGGGAGCTGTTTTTT. It codes for CASSLTGENTGELFF.